The present TCR beta chain was sequenced within a study of vaccination effects on CD4 cells after COVID-19. Comment on this clone: Its target is unknown.

V lost 2 bases, J lost 5 bases, and 3 bases stayed unmatched. This CDR3 is built from 14 residues. Germline values: CDR1 SGHRS, CDR2 YFSETQ. The authors isolated CD4+ T cells after ten to eleven days of culture. IL-2 medium took the place of half the medium on both days 3 and 7. The method was immunoSEQ multiplex PCR; TCRdb's version includes in-frame clones alone and lacks a portion of them. The sample yields 35,000 to 40,000 clones, roughly 74% seen once. Regarding the study as a whole: Early timepoints after infection were absent, and convalescent patients were few in the study. By a late point after vaccination, infection- and vaccine-induced clones had shrunk markedly through clonal contraction.

The V gene is TRBV5-1, the J gene TRBJ2-1, with 8 bases matching TRBD2. This material consisted of CD4+ T cells from PBMCs cultured without peptide, taken before COVID-19 vaccination. This clonotype originated in a human donor who received a COVID-19 vaccine. The CDR3 region is CASSLVAGNNEQFF. The CDR3 DNA is TGCGCCAGCAGCTTAGTAGCGGGGAACAATGAGCAGTTCTTC. Based on the CDR3 plus reference TRBV5-1 and TRBJ2-1, the full variable domain is KAGVTQTPRYLIKTRGQQVTLSCSPISGHRSVSWYQQTPGQGLQFLFEYFSETQRNKGNFPGRFSGRQFSNSRSEMNVSTLELGDSALYLCASSLVAGNNEQFFGPGTRLTVL.